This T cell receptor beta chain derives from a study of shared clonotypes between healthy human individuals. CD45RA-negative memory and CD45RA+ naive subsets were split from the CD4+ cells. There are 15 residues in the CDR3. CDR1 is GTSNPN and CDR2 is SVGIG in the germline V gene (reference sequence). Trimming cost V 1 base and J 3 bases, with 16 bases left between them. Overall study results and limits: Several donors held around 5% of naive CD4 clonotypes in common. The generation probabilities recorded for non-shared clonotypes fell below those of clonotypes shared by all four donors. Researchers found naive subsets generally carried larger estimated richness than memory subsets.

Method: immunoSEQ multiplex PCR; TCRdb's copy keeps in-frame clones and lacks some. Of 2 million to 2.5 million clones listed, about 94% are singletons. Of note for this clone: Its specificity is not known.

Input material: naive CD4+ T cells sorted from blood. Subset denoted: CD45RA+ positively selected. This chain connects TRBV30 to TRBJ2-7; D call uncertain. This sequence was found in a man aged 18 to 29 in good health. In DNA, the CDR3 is TGTGCCTGGAGTGCTTATAGAATCGGCGTCTACGAGCAGTACTTC. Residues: CAWSAYRIGVYEQYF.